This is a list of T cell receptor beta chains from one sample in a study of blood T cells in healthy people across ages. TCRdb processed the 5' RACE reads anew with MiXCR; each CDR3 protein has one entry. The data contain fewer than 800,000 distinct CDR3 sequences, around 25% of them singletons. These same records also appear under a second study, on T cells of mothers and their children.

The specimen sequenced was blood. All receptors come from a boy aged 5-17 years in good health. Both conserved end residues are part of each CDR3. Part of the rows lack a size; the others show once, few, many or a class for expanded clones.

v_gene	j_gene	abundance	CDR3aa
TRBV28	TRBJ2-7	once	CASSLWQSYEQYF
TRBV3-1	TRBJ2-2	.	CASSQEDRVGGELFF
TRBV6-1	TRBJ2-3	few	CASSKDRGVTLDTQYF
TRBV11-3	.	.	CATATGNEQYF
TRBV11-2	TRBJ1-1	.	CASSKTRGLNTEAFF
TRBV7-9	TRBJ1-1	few	CASSLGRRDGFF
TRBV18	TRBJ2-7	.	CASSPAEGTHEQYF
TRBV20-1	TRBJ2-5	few	CSARSQEETQYF
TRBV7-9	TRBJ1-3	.	CASSFRGSSGNTIYF
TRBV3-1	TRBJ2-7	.	CASSPKSTVHEQYF
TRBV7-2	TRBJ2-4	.	CASSPRGSGLGQNIQYF
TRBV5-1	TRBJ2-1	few	CASSWDRRNEQFF
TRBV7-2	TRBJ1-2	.	CASRTGLSDGYTF
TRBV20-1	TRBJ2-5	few	CSASTSGKETQYF
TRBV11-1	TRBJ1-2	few	CASSPGPRNYGYTF
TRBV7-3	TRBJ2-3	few	CASSASFTDTQYF
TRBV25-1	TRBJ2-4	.	CASSGLKNIQYF
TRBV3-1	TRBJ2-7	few	CASSYRDREGRQYF
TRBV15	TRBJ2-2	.	CATSEGIFTGELFF
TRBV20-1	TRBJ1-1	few	CSALVPGQGIMNTEAFF
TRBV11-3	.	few	CASNLLAGREQFF
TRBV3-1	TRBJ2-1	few	CASSQDLGGGREQFF
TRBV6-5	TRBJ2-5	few	CASSPRLEAETQYF
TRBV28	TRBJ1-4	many	CASRTATNEKLFF
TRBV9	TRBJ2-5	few	CASSVAGAQETQYF
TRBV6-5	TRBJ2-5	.	CASSYSPSGPQETQYF
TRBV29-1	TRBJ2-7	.	CSVAGFGQGGTDEQYF
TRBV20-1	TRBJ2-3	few	CSALQDTQYF
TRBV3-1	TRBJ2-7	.	CASRQRDQLVYEQYF
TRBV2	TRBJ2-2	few	CASRGGGELFF
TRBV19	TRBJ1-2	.	CASSIGIFYGYTF
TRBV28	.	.	CASSLFQVKGDHQFF
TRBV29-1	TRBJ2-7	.	CSVDGAGGAYEQYF
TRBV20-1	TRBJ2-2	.	CSAPTAGTGELFF
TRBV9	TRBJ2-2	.	CASSERTGTLFF
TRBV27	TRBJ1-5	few	CASSLVSSNQPQHF
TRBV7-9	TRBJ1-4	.	CASSVGAVNNEKLFF
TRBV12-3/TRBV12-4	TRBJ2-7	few	CASIHRDVPYEQYF
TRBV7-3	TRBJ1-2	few	CASTFGQGYGYTF
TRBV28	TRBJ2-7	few	CASSLQTSGPLYEQYF